The next 5 T cell receptor beta chains were all read from a single sample in a study of T cell responses to AZD1222 COVID-19 vaccine. This table comes from immunoSEQ multiplex PCR, and its TCRdb copy is limited to in-frame clones, with some not included. The profile shows 50,000 or so clones, roughly 80% of them singletons. Sequenced material: peripheral blood, taken 28 days after the second AZD1222 dose. The receptors come from an adult who received the AZD1222 COVID-19 vaccine.

J is TRBJ2-1 and V is TRBV14; either TRBD1 or TRBD2 may supply D (7 bases each). Trimming left V 1 base short and J 4 bases short, with 14 bases between. The germline V gene encodes CDR1 SGHDN and CDR2 FVKESK. This CDR3 comprises 16 residues. The DNA for the CDR3 is TGTGCCAGCAGCCAAGTGCCAGGGGGGGCTTACAATGAGCAGTTCTTC. It codes for CASSQVPGGAYNEQFF.

The V gene is TRBV10-2, the J gene TRBJ2-5; 11 nucleotides match TRBD2. The CDR3 covers 18 residues. The germline V gene has CDR1 WSHSY and CDR2 SAAADI. V was clipped by 6 bases and J by 0 bases; unmatched bases: 12. CDR3 residues: CASSDFLGTSGNQETQYF. The CDR3 DNA reads as TGCGCCAGCAGCGATTTCCTTGGGACTAGCGGAAACCAAGAGACCCAGTACTTC.

This chain connects TRBV10-2 to TRBJ1-2; D remains ambiguous. V gave up 7 bases and J gave up 3 bases, with 12 bases separating them. The CDR3 sequence is 13 residues long. Germline V gene sequence: CDR1 WSHSY, CDR2 SAAADI. The CDR3 DNA is TGCGCCAGCACCTCCAACATATACTATGGCTACACCTTC. This sequence encodes CASTSNIYYGYTF.

This clone was seen once. V and J are TRBV6-5 and TRBJ2-7; D unclear. V lost 7 bases to trimming and J lost 5 bases, with 18 bases between them. The CDR3 is 14 residues long. Per germline, CDR1 MNHEY and CDR2 SVGAGI. CDR3 nucleotides: TGTGCCAGCACCCCACCGGGTACCGCCGACGAGCAGTACTTC. Protein product: CASTPPGTADEQYF.

In the case of this clone: Germline and junction disagree at one end, which may indicate a read error. V gene TRBV27 combines with J gene TRBJ2-3; 7 bases line up with TRBD2. The CDR3 spans 12 residues. CDR1 is MNHEY and CDR2 is SMNVEV in the germline V gene (reference sequence). CDR3 in DNA: TGTGCCAGCAGCCCTGAGGGACTAAGAATACATTTT. Protein sequence: CASSPEGLRIHF.